A selection of T cell receptor beta chains follows, all from one sample in a study of regulatory T cells in long-lasting Graves disease. TCRdb recomputed calls from the multiplex PCR reads with MiXCR, one row per CDR3 protein. The table records approximately 440,000 distinct CDR3 sequences, about 25% of them present only once. The source was peripheral blood mononuclear cells (PBMCs), collected when the disease was refractory, from a patient treated with antithyroid drugs. These receptor sequences come from a female donor with Graves disease. Both conserved end residues are part of each CDR3. D genes are given only for firm matches. Size is stated for part of the rows, as once, few or many counts, or as a class when the clone is expanded.

>TRBV15|NA|NA|TRBJ2-2
TGTGCCACCAGAGGTGTCGGGACCGGGGAGCTGTTTTTT
CATRGVGTGELFF
>TRBV27|NA|few|TRBJ1-1
TGTGCCAGCAGTCCCCCGGGCGTTGAGGCTTTCTTT
CASSPPGVEAFF
>TRBV12-3/TRBV12-4|NA|once|TRBJ1-2
TGTGCCAGCAGTCAAACCAGGACCGGGCTTGCCTATGGCTACACCTTC
CASSQTRTGLAYGYTF
>TRBV7-8|NA|few|TRBJ1-1
TGTGTCAGCAGCTTAGCGGGGAGGACACCCACCGGAGCTTTCTTT
CVSSLAGRTPTGAFF
>TRBV28|NA|many|TRBJ1-5
TGTGCCAGCAGTTTAAGGGGGACTTATAGCAATCAGCCCCAGCATTTT
CASSLRGTYSNQPQHF
>TRBV20-1|NA|NA|TRBJ1-2
TGCAGTGCTAGAGAGGCCATCACTCTTGGCTACACCTTC
CSAREAITLGYTF
>TRBV3-1|TRBD2|NA|TRBJ2-1
TGTGCCAGCAGCCACGGACTAGCGGGGGTTGAGCAGTTCTTC
CASSHGLAGVEQFF
>TRBV2|TRBD1|many|TRBJ2-5
TGTGCCAGCAGTGCGGGACAGGGGGTTGAGACCCAGTACTTC
CASSAGQGVETQYF
>TRBV7-2|TRBD2|many|TRBJ2-7
TGTGCCAGCAGCCCTAGCGGGAGCAACTACGAGCAGTACTTC
CASSPSGSNYEQYF
>TRBV6-2/TRBV6-3|NA|once|TRBJ2-1
TGTGCCAGCAGTACGGACAGCCTCGGGGAGCAGTTCTTC
CASSTDSLGEQFF
>TRBV6-1|NA|many|TRBJ2-7
TGTGCCAGCCGTCCTTCGATCTCCTACGAGCAGTACTTC
CASRPSISYEQYF
>TRBV20-1|NA|many|TRBJ1-1
TGCAGTGGCCGGGAAAGGGCTCAAACTGAAGCTTTCTTT
CSGRERAQTEAFF
>TRBV28|NA|many|TRBJ1-1
TGTGCCAGCAGTTTAGGTTTGGGAGTGAACACTGAAGCTTTCTTT
CASSLGLGVNTEAFF
>TRBV29-1|NA|NA|TRBJ1-2
TGCAGCGTTGAAGATCGCCTGGGGGCCCCCGGGTCTAAGAAAGACTATGGCTACACCTTC
CSVEDRLGAPGSKKDYGYTF
>TRBV15|NA|many|TRBJ1-1
TGTGCCACCAGCAGAGAGGGAGCGAACACTGAAGCTTTCTTT
CATSREGANTEAFF
>TRBV20-1|NA|NA|TRBJ1-5
TGCAGTGCTAGAGATTATAGCAATCAGCCCCAGCATTTT
CSARDYSNQPQHF
>TRBV6-9|NA|few|TRBJ1-4
TGTGCCAGCAGTTACCCCACAGAGCGGCCTAATGAAAAACTGTTTTTT
CASSYPTERPNEKLFF
>TRBV18|TRBD1|few|TRBJ2-7
TGTGCCAGCTCACCATTGTTTCGGTCTGGGACAGATCCCTACGAGCAGTACTTC
CASSPLFRSGTDPYEQYF
>TRBV5-1|NA|NA|TRBJ2-2
TGCGCCAGCAGCTACTACGAGAACACCGGGGAGCTGTTTTTT
CASSYYENTGELFF
>TRBV6-1|TRBD2|NA|TRBJ2-5
TGTGCCAGTTCCGGGACTATTGAAGAGACCCAGTACTTC
CASSGTIEETQYF
>TRBV10-3|TRBD1|few|TRBJ1-4
TGTGCCATCAGTGATCCACAAAAACCGACAGGGGCTGAAAAACTGTTTTTT
CAISDPQKPTGAEKLFF
>TRBV6-1|TRBD1|many|TRBJ1-2
TGTGCCAGCAGGGGGACAGGGAACTATGGCTACACCTTC
CASRGTGNYGYTF
>TRBV19|NA|NA|TRBJ1-2
TGTGCCAGTAGTATACGATCGGGGCAGGGACTTAACTATGACTACACCTTC
CASSIRSGQGLNYDYTF
>TRBV7-2|TRBD1|many|TRBJ1-4
TGTGCCAGCCGGGACAGAAAAATTGAAAAACTGTTTTTT
CASRDRKIEKLFF
>TRBV2|TRBD1|NA|TRBJ2-1
TGTGCCAGCAGCGCGGACAGGGCAGAGGGTGAGCAGTTCTTC
CASSADRAEGEQFF
>TRBV7-2|NA|NA|TRBJ2-2
TGTGCCAGCAGCTTAGGTGGGGGCGCCGGGGAGCTGTTTTTT
CASSLGGGAGELFF
>TRBV28|NA|many|TRBJ2-1
TGTGCCAGCACCTCCCAGACAGGTTACAATGAGCAGTTCTTC
CASTSQTGYNEQFF
>TRBV15|TRBD1|few|TRBJ1-5
TGTGCCACCAGTCAGGGGGTCAATCAGCCCCAGCATTTT
CATSQGVNQPQHF
>TRBV27|NA|many|TRBJ1-4
TGTGCCAGCAGCCTCGCCGGGGGCGAGGATGAAAAACTGTTTTTT
CASSLAGGEDEKLFF
>TRBV5-6|NA|few|TRBJ2-7
TGTGCCAGCAGCTTTTCAGGGGGGGGCTCCTACGAGCAGTACTTC
CASSFSGGGSYEQYF
>TRBV12-3/TRBV12-4|NA|many|TRBJ1-5
TGTGCCAGCAGTCAGGATTTCGGCAATCAGCCCCAGCATTTT
CASSQDFGNQPQHF
>TRBV29-1|TRBD1|few|TRBJ2-5
TGCAGCGTTGCAGGGGGCGATGGAGAGACCCAGTACTTC
CSVAGGDGETQYF
>TRBV6-5|TRBD2|NA|TRBJ2-1
TGTGCCAGCAGTTACGCTAGCGGGGACAATGAGCAGTTCTTC
CASSYASGDNEQFF
>TRBV9|TRBD1|many|TRBJ1-6
TGTGCCAGCAGCGTGACAGGGGTGGATTCACCCCTCCACTTT
CASSVTGVDSPLHF
>TRBV28|TRBD1|many|TRBJ2-4
TGTGCCAGCAGTTTGTCTACCGGGACAGATGGCATTCAGTACTTC
CASSLSTGTDGIQYF
>TRBV5-1|TRBD1|many|TRBJ1-1
TGTGCCAGCAGCTTAGCAGGGGGGAACACTGAAGCTTTCTTT
CASSLAGGNTEAFF
>TRBV24-1|NA|NA|TRBJ1-5
TGTGCCACCCAGCAACAGGGTTTGGGCCAGCCCCAGCATTTT
CATQQQGLGQPQHF